This T cell receptor (beta chain) was identified in a study of beta chain features in type 1 diabetes. The study reverse transcribed the entire isolated RNA, so it sequenced expressed TCRB transcripts. TCRdb's copy holds only in-frame clones and misses some; the assay was immunoSEQ multiplex PCR. This table has just over 600,000 clones, around 15% appearing once. Broader study findings: Whether TCRB rearrangement is influenced by HLA type was left unresolved in this analysis. VDJ junctions from type 1 diabetes patients carried fewer insertions and larger deletions. Within patients, naive, central memory and Treg TCRB repertoires seemed more similar than within healthy donors.

The CDR3 runs to 13 residues. CDR1 is MGHRA and CDR2 is YSYEKL in the germline V gene. Trimming at V came to 4 bases and at J to 7 bases, leaving 1 base not matched to a gene. This clone was picked up a small number of times. What it binds is unknown. Material for sequencing was naive CD4+ T cells from blood. The TCR sequence derives from a man between 18 and 35 years old in good health. The rearrangement uses TRBV4-1 and TRBJ2-1; 10 bases agree with TRBD2. Here the CDR3 reads CASSRLAGNEQFF. For the CDR3, the DNA is TGCGCCAGCAGCCGACTAGCGGGTAATGAGCAGTTCTTC.